This record covers a single T cell receptor (beta chain). This study enrolled people aged about 18 to 100 from about 26 US geographic areas. Grouping used clinical history reported by participants in a survey and questionnaire. This record belongs to a study of blood T cell repertoires in COVID-19. The overall study: From T cells, B-cell-depleted T cells, or PBMCs came the material, which was cDNA or gDNA.

Germline CDR1 is SGHVS and CDR2 is FNYEAQ. The CDR3 has 16 residues. V lost 1 base and J lost 4; bases outside the gene matches: 6. Assay used: immunoSEQ multiplex PCR; TCRdb lists only in-frame clones, some missing. The sample holds about 210,000 clones, about 86% seen once. The sequence derives from a woman in her fifties or sixties with acute COVID-19. The chain carries TRBV7-6 and TRBJ1-3, with 8 positions matching TRBD1. The sample consisted of PBMCs or T cells enriched from blood (not recorded which). The DNA for the CDR3 is TGTGCCAGCAGCTTAGAGCCTAGGACAGGGGGAAACACCATATATTTT. The encoded protein is CASSLEPRTGGNTIYF. The variable domain in full, completed from reference TRBV7-6 and TRBJ1-3, reads GAGVSQSPRYKVTKRGQDVALRCDPISGHVSLYWYRQALGQGPEFLTYFNYEAQQDKSGLPNDRFSAERPEGSISTLTIQRTEQRDSAMYRCASSLEPRTGGNTIYFGEGSWLTVV.